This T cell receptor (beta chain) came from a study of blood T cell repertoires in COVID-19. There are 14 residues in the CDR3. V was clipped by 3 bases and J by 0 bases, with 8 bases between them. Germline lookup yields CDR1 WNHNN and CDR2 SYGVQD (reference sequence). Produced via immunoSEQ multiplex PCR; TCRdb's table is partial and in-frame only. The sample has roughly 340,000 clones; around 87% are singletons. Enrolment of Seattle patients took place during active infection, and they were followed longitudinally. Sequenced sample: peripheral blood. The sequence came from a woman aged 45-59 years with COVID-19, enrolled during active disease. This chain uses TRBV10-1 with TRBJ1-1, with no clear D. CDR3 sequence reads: CASSETAMNTEAFF. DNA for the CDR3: TGCGCCAGCAGTGAAACAGCTATGAACACTGAAGCTTTCTTT.